The 29 T cell receptor beta chains below all came from one sample that was sequenced in a study of low-dose radiotherapy and immunotherapy resistance in tumors. The time point was: before trial treatment. cDNA synthesis used a TRAV/TRBV-specific primer set for both chains. The authors ran about 18 PCR cycles to amplify TCRs with a constant-region primer and V-primer adapter. TCRdb fed the reads into MiXCR, producing one record per CDR3 protein. Of tens of thousands of distinct CDR3 sequences in the sample, about 28% are singletons; the top ten hold about 3.9%. The specimen was PBMCs, collected before treatment. The receptors shown here come from a male donor with gallbladder cancer.

The V and J genes are TRBV11-3 and TRBJ2-3; D remains ambiguous. The V end was cut by 0 bases, the J end by 2 bases, with 9 bases between. Germline values: CDR1 SGHNT, CDR2 YENEEA. The CDR3 has 15 residues. The chain's CDR3 is CASSLEGKSTDTQYF. CDR3 nucleotides: TGTGCCAGCAGCTTAGAAGGGAAGTCCACAGATACGCAGTATTTT.

In its sample, this clonotype was seen many times. The genes are TRBV23-1 and TRBJ1-1; D ambiguous. TRBV23-1 is assigned to the ORF class and has an uncertain function. The CDR3 spans 13 residues. The V end was cut by 5 bases, the J end by 0 bases, with 7 bases between. The CDR3 loop reads CASSEKMNTEAFF. DNA for the CDR3: TGCGCCAGCAGTGAGAAAATGAACACTGAAGCTTTCTTT.

In this sample, this clonotype turned up many times. The V gene is TRBV13, the J gene TRBJ1-2, with D unclear. The V gene lost 4 bases and the J gene lost 4 bases, with 13 bases spanning the gap. Germline V gene data show CDR1 as PRHDT and CDR2 as FYEKMQ (reference sequence). The CDR3 length is 14 residues. The chain's CDR3 is CASSSQRAAYGYTF. The CDR3 bases are TGTGCCAGCAGCTCTCAAAGGGCGGCCTATGGCTACACCTTC.

This clonotype was observed a handful of times. The chain is built from TRBV28 and TRBJ1-2; D is undetermined. The CDR3 covers 14 residues. Germline V lookup: CDR1 MDHEN, CDR2 SYDVKM. Trimming shortened V by 6 bases and J by 2 bases, and 13 bases separated the two germline ends. The CDR3 loop is CASRDGRTNYGYTF. In DNA form, the CDR3 reads TGTGCCAGCAGAGATGGCAGGACCAACTATGGCTACACCTTC.

The rearrangement uses TRBV11-2 and TRBJ2-5; 13 bases fit TRBD2. The CDR3 is made up of 17 amino acids. V dropped 5 bases and J dropped 2; count of bases not matched to a gene: 8. Per the germline V gene, CDR1 is SGHAT and CDR2 is FQNNGV. The CDR3 DNA reads as TGTGCCAGCAGCGTGGGACTAGCGGGAAGATTACAAGAGACCCAGTACTTC. Translating it yields CASSVGLAGRLQETQYF.

This clonotype was detected ten times or more. The chain carries TRBV5-1 and TRBJ2-7, with 7 bases that match TRBD2. CDR3 length equals 14 residues. Germline V gene lookup returns CDR1 SGHRS and CDR2 YFSETQ. Unmatched junction bases numbered 8, after V lost 1 base and J lost 7 bases. CDR3 bases: TGCGCCAGCAGCTTGATTGGCGGGGGAGATGAGCAGTACTTC. Translated: CASSLIGGGDEQYF.

This chain links TRBV7-9 with TRBJ2-7, with 11 positions matching TRBD2. Trimming took 1 base from V and 11 from J; bases not matched to a gene: 7. Germline V gives CDR1 SEHNR, CDR2 FQNEAQ (reference sequence). The CDR3 length is 14 residues. The CDR3 nucleotides are TGTGCCAGCAGCTTAGTACTAGCGGGGGATCCTGAGTACTTC. It encodes CASSLVLAGDPEYF.

The chain combines TRBV10-3 with TRBJ1-6, with 7 nucleotides matching TRBD1. This CDR3 contains 13 residues. The trim removed 11 bases at V and 7 bases at J, leaving 8 bases unmatched. The germline CDR1 and CDR2 sequences are ENHRY and SYGVKD. The CDR3, as DNA: TGTGCCTCGAACCGACAGGGAAATTCACCCCTCCACTTT. Its protein product is CASNRQGNSPLHF.

This clonotype came up many times. The gene calls are TRBV10-3 and TRBJ1-2; 7 bases are shared with TRBD1. Trimming cost V 2 bases and J 8 bases; bases outside gene matches: 8. The germline CDR1 and CDR2 sequences are ENHRY and SYGVKD. The CDR3 sequence is 14 residues long. In DNA, the CDR3 is TGTGCCATCAGTGAGGGGGACAGCTGGAAGGGCTACACCTTC. Protein sequence: CAISEGDSWKGYTF.

This clonotype was seen at least ten times. The gene calls are TRBV24-1 and TRBJ2-2, with D hard to call. The germline gives CDR1 KGHDR, CDR2 SFDVKD. The CDR3 runs to 15 residues. V lost 6 bases and J lost 1, with 11 bases in between. CDR3 nucleotides: TGTGCCACCAGTACATCGACTGGGAACACCGGGGAGCTGTTTTTT. Amino acid sequence: CATSTSTGNTGELFF.

The chain has TRBV30 and TRBJ2-1; D is possibly TRBD1 or TRBD2 (5 bases each). Germline lookup yields CDR1 GTSNPN and CDR2 SVGIG (reference sequence). The CDR3 totals 13 residues. Trimming shortened V by 3 bases and J by 8 bases, and 14 bases separated the two germline ends. The CDR3 is CAWSDIRGDEQFF. The CDR3 DNA is TGTGCCTGGAGCGATATTAGGGGAGATGAGCAGTTCTTC.

This clonotype was seen a single time. V and J are TRBV4-1 and TRBJ2-7; perhaps D is TRBD1 or TRBD2 (5 bases each). The CDR3 covers 14 residues. The V and J ends lost 3 bases and 2 bases respectively, with 11 bases between them. From germline, CDR1 is MGHRA and CDR2 YSYEKL. The CDR3 protein is CASSHPGPTYEQYF. In nucleotides, the CDR3 is TGCGCCAGCAGCCACCCGGGACCTACCTACGAGCAGTACTTC.

Turning to this clonotype: This may be a read error: a much more frequent sequence differs by one nucleotide. The J gene is TRBJ1-1, the V gene TRBV30, with 8 bases matching TRBD1. Germline lookup yields CDR1 GTSNPN and CDR2 SVGIG (reference sequence). CDR3 length: 12 residues. Trimming cost V 5 bases and J 5 bases; bases outside gene matches: 4. CDR3 amino acids: CAWAGGRTEAFF. Here the CDR3 DNA reads TGTGCCTGGGCAGGGGGCCGGACTGAAGCTTTCTTT.

This clonotype was counted a few times. The chain links TRBV6-6 to TRBJ2-7; 8 bases fit TRBD1. The germline V gene encodes CDR1 MNHNY and CDR2 SVGAGI (reference sequence). Trimming cost V 6 bases and J 4 bases; bases outside gene matches: 2. The CDR3 runs to 12 residues. The DNA of the CDR3 is TGTGCCAGCAGGGACAGGGAGTACGAGCAGTACTTC. It yields the protein CASRDREYEQYF.

This clonotype was recorded many times. The chain links TRBV28 to TRBJ2-1; D call uncertain. In germline, CDR1 is MDHEN, CDR2 SYDVKM. The CDR3 spans 14 residues. Trimming shortened V by 3 bases and J by 2 bases, and 8 bases separated the two germline ends. CDR3 residues: CASSFVLAYNEQFF. CDR3 coding DNA: TGTGCCAGCAGTTTCGTGTTAGCCTACAATGAGCAGTTCTTC.

The chain is built from TRBV6-2 or TRBV6-3 and TRBJ2-1, with 12 bases that match TRBD2. Germline CDR1 is MNHEY and CDR2 is SVGEGT. The V gene end was trimmed by 2 bases and the J gene end by 9 bases; junction bases not matched to a gene: 8. The CDR3 contains 16 residues. CDR3 protein: CASSYGLAGGLSEQFF. The CDR3 coding sequence is TGTGCCAGCAGTTACGGGCTAGCGGGAGGGCTCAGTGAGCAGTTCTTC.

This clonotype was picked up one time. The V call is TRBV6-2 or TRBV6-3, the J call TRBJ1-5; 7 bases align to TRBD1. Germline trimming cut 7 bases from V and 3 bases from J; bases unmatched to any gene: 9. The germline gives CDR1 MNHEY, CDR2 SVGEGT. CDR3 length equals 15 residues. As DNA, the CDR3 is TGTGCCAGCACGGGAGGGGGCGCGAACAATCAGCCCCAGCATTTT. Translated, it gives CASTGGGANNQPQHF.

This clonotype was detected ten times or more. The chain recombines TRBV7-2 with TRBJ1-1; tentative D call: TRBD1 (6 bases). There are 15 residues in the CDR3. Germline values: CDR1 SGHTA, CDR2 FQGNSA. The V end was cut by 4 bases, the J end by 4 bases, with 16 bases between. For the CDR3, the DNA is TGTGCCAGCAGCTCCCACGGACAGCGAACCACTGAAGCTTTCTTT. Amino acids: CASSSHGQRTTEAFF. The whole variable domain, filled in from reference TRBV7-2 and TRBJ1-1, reads GAGVSQSPSNKVTEKGKDVELRCDPISGHTALYWYRQSLGQGLEFLIYFQGNSAPDKSGLPSDRFSAERTGGSVSTLTIQRTQQEDSAVYLCASSSHGQRTTEAFFGQGTRLTVV.

The rearrangement uses TRBV29-1 and TRBJ1-1, with 9 bases that match TRBD1. The ends lost 8 bases at V and 4 bases at J; junction bases unmatched: 2. The CDR3 consists of 11 residues. Germline V CDR1 and CDR2: SQVTM, ANQGSEA. CDR3 region: CSLTGGTEAFF. The CDR3 DNA reads TGCAGCTTGACAGGGGGCACTGAAGCTTTCTTT.

The sample holds a few counts of this clonotype. The V gene is TRBV2, the J gene TRBJ2-7; no definite D call. Germline loops: CDR1 SNHLY, CDR2 FYNNEI. The CDR3 totals 12 residues. V dropped 6 bases and J dropped 4 bases, with 10 bases sitting between them. CDR3 DNA sequence: TGTGCCAGCAGCTTCGGCCGATACGAGCAGTACTTC. Its protein product is CASSFGRYEQYF.

This clonotype is medium-sized. The chain is built from TRBV28 and TRBJ2-7, with D perhaps matching TRBD1 (6 bases). Germline CDR1 MDHEN, CDR2 SYDVKM. V was pared by 5 bases and J by 3 bases, with 17 bases between. This CDR3 region has 15 residues. The CDR3 sequence: CASSPTWTEVYEQYF. The CDR3 DNA follows: TGTGCCAGCAGTCCCACCTGGACAGAAGTCTACGAGCAGTACTTC.

The chain uses TRBV6-8 and TRBJ2-7; D gene uncertain. CDR3 length equals 12 residues. The germline V and J ends were trimmed by 6 bases and 7 bases, with 13 bases remaining between them. The germline V gene has CDR1 MNHGY and CDR2 SAAAGT. The CDR3 region is CASSLDLWEQYF. The CDR3, as DNA: TGTGCCAGCAGCCTCGACCTATGGGAGCAGTACTTC.

This clonotype has at least ten counts. This rearrangement joins TRBV6-6 to TRBJ2-1; D unresolved. Germline V gene data show CDR1 as MNHNY and CDR2 as SVGAGI (reference sequence). Trimming took 6 bases from V and 0 from J, leaving 9 bases between them. This CDR3 has 14 residues. Here the CDR3 DNA reads TGTGCCAGCAGGGCTTCTACCTCCTACAATGAGCAGTTCTTC. It translates to CASRASTSYNEQFF.

With regard to this clonotype: This is likely an artifact of a read error, given a far larger clone one base away. CDR3 in amino acids: CASSLRQRNNEQYF. The CDR3 bases are TGTGCCAGCAGTCTGCGCCAGCGGAACAATGAGCAGTACTTC. The chain employs TRBV28 and TRBJ2-7, with a possible D match to TRBD2 (5 bases). Per germline, CDR1 MDHEN and CDR2 SYDVKM. This CDR3 contains 14 residues. Between the trimmed V and J ends, which lost 5 bases and 7 bases, there was a span of 18 bases. Full variable domain (remainder filled in from reference TRBV28 and TRBJ2-7): DVKVTQSSRYLVKRTGEKVFLECVQDMDHENMFWYRQDPGLGLRLIYFSYDVKMKEKGDIPEGYSVSREKKERFSLILESASTNQTSMYLCASSLRQRNNEQYFGPGTRLTVT.

This clonotype has a count of ten or more. The chain carries TRBV5-1 and TRBJ2-2; D not certain. Germline values: CDR1 SGHRS, CDR2 YFSETQ. Trimming left V 4 bases short and J 6 bases short, with 10 bases between. The CDR3 runs 13 residues. The CDR3 loop reads CASSPSGSGELFF. The CDR3 DNA sequence: TGCGCCAGCAGCCCCTCCGGGTCCGGGGAGCTGTTTTTT.

The chain recombines TRBV9 with TRBJ1-1; the D gene is possibly TRBD1 (5 bases). The germline CDR1 and CDR2 sequences are SGDLS and YYNGEE. The V and J ends lost 0 bases and 3 bases respectively, with 12 bases between them. This CDR3 is built from 15 residues. The CDR3 loop is CASSVGGDPYTEAFF. Written as DNA, the CDR3 is TGTGCCAGCAGCGTAGGTGGGGACCCCTACACTGAAGCTTTCTTT.

This clonotype was detected many times. The chain carries TRBV3-1 and TRBJ1-1; 10 bases are a match to TRBD1. The CDR3 covers 14 residues. The germline CDR1 and CDR2 sequences are LGHDT and YNNKEL (reference sequence). V gave up 1 base and J gave up 9 bases; unmatched junction bases: 5. The CDR3 spells CASSQVGQGRQAFF. The CDR3 nucleotides read TGTGCCAGCAGCCAAGTGGGACAGGGGAGGCAAGCTTTCTTT.

V is TRBV20-1 and J is TRBJ2-1; no clear D gene. The CDR3 sequence is 13 residues long. Trimming took 8 bases from V and 2 from J, leaving 13 bases between them. The germline V gene has CDR1 DFQATT and CDR2 SNEGSKA (reference sequence). CDR3 nucleotide sequence: TGCAGTCAAGCCGGAGTTGCCTACAATGAGCAGTTCTTC. Translation gives CSQAGVAYNEQFF.

This clonotype came up many times. The genes are TRBV6-2 or TRBV6-3 and TRBJ2-2; 9 bases match TRBD1. V gave up 6 bases and J gave up 2 bases; unmatched junction bases: 4. Germline CDR1 reads MNHEY; CDR2 reads SVGEGT. The CDR3 runs 15 residues. CDR3 DNA: TGTGCCAGCAGCGGGACAGGGAGAAACACCGGGGAGCTGTTTTTT. Translated, it gives CASSGTGRNTGELFF.